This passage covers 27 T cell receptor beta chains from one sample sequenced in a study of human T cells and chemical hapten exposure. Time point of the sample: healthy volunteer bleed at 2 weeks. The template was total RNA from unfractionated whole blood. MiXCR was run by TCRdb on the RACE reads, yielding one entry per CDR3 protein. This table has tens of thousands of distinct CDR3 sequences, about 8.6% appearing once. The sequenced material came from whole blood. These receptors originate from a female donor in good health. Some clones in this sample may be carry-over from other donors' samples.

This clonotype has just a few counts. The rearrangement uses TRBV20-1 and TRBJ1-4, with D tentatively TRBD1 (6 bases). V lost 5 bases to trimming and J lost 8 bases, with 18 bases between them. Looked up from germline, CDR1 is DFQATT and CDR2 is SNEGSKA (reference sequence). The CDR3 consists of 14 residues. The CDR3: CSAQSSPRGEKLFF. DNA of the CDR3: TGCAGTGCTCAATCGTCTCCAAGGGGGGAAAAACTGTTTTTT.

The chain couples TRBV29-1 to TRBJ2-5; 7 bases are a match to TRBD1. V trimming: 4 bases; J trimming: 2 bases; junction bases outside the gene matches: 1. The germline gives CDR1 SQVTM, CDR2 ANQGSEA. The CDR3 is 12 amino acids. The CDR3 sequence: CSVARGQETQYF. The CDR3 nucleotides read TGCAGCGTTGCCAGGGGGCAAGAGACCCAGTACTTC.

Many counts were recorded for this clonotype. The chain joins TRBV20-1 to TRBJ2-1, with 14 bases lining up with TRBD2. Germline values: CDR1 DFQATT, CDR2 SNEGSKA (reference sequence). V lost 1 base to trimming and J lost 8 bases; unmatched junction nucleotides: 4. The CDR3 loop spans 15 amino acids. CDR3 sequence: CSARVGLAGVYEQFF. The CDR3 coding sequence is TGCAGTGCTAGAGTGGGACTAGCGGGAGTATATGAGCAGTTCTTC.

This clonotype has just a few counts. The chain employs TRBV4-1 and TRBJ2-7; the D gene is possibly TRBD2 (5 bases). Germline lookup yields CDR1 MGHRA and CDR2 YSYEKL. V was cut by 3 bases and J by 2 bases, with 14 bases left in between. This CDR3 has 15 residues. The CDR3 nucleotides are TGCGCCAGCAGCCACTTTTGGGCCGGGGCCTACGAGCAGTACTTC. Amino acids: CASSHFWAGAYEQYF.

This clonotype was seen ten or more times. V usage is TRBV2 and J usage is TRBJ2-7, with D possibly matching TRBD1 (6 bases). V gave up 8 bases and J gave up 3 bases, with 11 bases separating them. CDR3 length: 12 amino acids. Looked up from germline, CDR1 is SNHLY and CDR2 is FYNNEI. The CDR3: CASWGQLYEQYF. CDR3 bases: TGTGCCAGCTGGGGGCAGCTCTACGAGCAGTACTTC.

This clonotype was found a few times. The CDR3 reads CASSVGLLAKIPGLSTYEQYF. DNA for the CDR3: TGTGCCAGCAGCGTAGGTTTGTTGGCCAAGATACCGGGCCTCTCTACCTACGAGCAGTACTTC. V gene TRBV11-1 combines with J gene TRBJ2-7; no reliable D call. CDR1 and CDR2 (germline): SGHAT, FQDESV (reference sequence). The CDR3 consists of 21 residues. V shed 5 bases and J shed 2 bases, with 34 bases lying between them. Complete variable domain (other parts from reference TRBV11-1 and TRBJ2-7): EAEVAQSPRYKITEKSQAVAFWCDPISGHATLYWYRQILGQGPELLVQFQDESVVDDSQLPKDRFSAERLKGVDSTLKIQPAELGDSAMYLCASSVGLLAKIPGLSTYEQYFGPGTRLTVT.

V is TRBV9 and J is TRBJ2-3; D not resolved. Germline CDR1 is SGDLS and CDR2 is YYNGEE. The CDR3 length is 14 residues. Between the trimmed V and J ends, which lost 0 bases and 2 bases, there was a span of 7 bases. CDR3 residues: CASSVEKDTDTQYF. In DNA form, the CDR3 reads TGTGCCAGCAGCGTAGAGAAGGACACAGATACGCAGTATTTT.

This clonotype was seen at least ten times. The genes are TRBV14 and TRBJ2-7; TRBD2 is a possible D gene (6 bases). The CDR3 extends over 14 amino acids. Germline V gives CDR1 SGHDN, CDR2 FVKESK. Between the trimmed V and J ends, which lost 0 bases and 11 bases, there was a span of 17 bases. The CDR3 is CASSQDFLAETEYF. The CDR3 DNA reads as TGTGCCAGCAGCCAAGACTTTTTAGCGGAGACCGAGTACTTC.

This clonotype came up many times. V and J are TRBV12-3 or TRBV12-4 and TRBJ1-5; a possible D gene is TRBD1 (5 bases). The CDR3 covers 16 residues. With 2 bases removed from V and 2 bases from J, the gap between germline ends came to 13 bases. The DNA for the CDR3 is TGTGCCAGCAGTTTAATGAGGATGGGGGGCAATCAGCCCCAGCATTTT. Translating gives CASSLMRMGGNQPQHF.

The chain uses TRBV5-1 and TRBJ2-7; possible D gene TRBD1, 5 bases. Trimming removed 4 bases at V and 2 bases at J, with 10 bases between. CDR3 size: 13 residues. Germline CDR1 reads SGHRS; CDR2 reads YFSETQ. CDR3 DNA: TGCGCCAGCAGCGCTGACAGACCCTACGAGCAGTACTTC. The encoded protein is CASSADRPYEQYF.

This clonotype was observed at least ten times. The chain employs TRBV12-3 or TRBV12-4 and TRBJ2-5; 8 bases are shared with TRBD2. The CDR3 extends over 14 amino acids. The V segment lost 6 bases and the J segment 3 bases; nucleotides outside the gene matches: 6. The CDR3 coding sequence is TGTGCCAGCAGCCCGGGACTAGGGGAAGAGACCCAGTACTTC. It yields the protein CASSPGLGEETQYF.

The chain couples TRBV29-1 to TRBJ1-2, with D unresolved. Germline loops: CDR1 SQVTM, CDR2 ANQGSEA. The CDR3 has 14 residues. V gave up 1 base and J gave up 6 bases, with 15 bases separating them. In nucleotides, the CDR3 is TGCAGCGTTGAAGCACCACACACCAACGATGGCTACACCTTC. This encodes CSVEAPHTNDGYTF. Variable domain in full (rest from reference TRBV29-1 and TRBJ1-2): SAVISQKPSRDICQRGTSLTIQCQVDSQVTMMFWYRQQPGQSLTLIATANQGSEATYESGFVIDKFPISRPNLTFSTLTVSNMSPEDSSIYLCSVEAPHTNDGYTFGSGTRLTVV.

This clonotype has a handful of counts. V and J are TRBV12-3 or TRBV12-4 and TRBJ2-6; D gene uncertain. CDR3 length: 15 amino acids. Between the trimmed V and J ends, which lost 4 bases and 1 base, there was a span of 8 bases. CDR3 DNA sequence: TGTGCCAGCAGTTATGACCTGTCTGGGGCCAACGTCCTGACTTTC. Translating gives CASSYDLSGANVLTF.

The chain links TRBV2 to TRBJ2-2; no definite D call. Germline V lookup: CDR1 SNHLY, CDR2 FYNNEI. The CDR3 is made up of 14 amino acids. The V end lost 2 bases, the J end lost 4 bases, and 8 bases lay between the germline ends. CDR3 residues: CASSELSFTGELFF. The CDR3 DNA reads TGTGCCAGCAGTGAACTTTCGTTCACCGGGGAGCTGTTTTTT.

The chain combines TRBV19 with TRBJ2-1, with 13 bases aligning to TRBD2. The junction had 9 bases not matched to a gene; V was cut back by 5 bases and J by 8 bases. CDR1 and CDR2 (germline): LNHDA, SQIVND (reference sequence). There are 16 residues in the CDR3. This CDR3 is CASSAPLAGGFDEQFF. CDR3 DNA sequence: TGTGCCAGTAGTGCTCCACTAGCGGGAGGGTTCGATGAGCAGTTCTTC.

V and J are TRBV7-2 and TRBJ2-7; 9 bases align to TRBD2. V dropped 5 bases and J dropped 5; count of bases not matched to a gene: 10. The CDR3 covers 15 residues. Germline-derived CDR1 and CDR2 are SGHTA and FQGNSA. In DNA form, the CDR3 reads TGTGCCAGCAGCCTGGAGGGTGCGGGAGGGCACGAGCAGTACTTC. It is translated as CASSLEGAGGHEQYF.

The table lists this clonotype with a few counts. The CDR3 here is CATSNLGSNQPQHF. The CDR3 DNA follows: TGTGCCACCTCCAACTTGGGAAGCAATCAGCCCCAGCATTTT. The chain combines TRBV28 with TRBJ1-5; the D is unclear. Germline CDR1 is MDHEN and CDR2 is SYDVKM. This CDR3 is 14 amino acids long. V was clipped by 10 bases and J by 1 base, with 14 bases between them.

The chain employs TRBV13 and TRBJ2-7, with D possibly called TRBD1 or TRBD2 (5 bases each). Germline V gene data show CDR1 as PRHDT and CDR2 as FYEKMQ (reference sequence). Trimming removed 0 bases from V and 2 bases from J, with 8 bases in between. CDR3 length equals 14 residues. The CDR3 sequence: CASSLGGDPYEQYF. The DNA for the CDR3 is TGTGCCAGCAGCTTAGGTGGGGACCCCTACGAGCAGTACTTC.

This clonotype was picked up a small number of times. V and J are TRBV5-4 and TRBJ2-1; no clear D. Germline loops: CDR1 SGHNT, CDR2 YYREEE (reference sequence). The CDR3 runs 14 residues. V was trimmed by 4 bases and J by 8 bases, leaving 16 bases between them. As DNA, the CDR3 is TGTGCCAGCAGCCCACGACATTATCGGGATGAGCAGTTCTTC. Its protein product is CASSPRHYRDEQFF.

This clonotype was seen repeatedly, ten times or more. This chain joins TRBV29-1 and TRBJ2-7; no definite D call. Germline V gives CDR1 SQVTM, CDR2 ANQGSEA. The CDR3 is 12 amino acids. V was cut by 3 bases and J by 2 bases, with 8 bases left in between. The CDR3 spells CSVETRTYEQYF. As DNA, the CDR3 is TGCAGCGTTGAGACAAGAACCTACGAGCAGTACTTC.

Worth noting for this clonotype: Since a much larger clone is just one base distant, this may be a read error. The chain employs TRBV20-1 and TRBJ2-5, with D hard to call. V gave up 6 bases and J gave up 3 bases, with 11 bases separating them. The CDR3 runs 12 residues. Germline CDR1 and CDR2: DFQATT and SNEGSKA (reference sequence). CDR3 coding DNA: TGCAGTGCCTCAGACTTTAAAGAGACCCAGTACTTC. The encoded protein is CSASDFKETQYF.

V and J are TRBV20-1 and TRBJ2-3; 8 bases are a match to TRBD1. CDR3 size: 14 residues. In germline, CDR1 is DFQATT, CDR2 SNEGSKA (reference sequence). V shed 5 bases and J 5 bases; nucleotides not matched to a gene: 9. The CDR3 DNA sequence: TGCAGTGCTGTTTACAGGGGGGTGGTAGATACGCAGTATTTT. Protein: CSAVYRGVVDTQYF.

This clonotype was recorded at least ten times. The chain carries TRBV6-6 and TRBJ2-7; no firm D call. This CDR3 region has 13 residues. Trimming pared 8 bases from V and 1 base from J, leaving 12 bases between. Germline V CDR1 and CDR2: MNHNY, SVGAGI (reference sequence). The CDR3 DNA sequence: TGTGCCAGCCGTCCAGGCTTATCCTACGAGCAGTACTTC. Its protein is CASRPGLSYEQYF.

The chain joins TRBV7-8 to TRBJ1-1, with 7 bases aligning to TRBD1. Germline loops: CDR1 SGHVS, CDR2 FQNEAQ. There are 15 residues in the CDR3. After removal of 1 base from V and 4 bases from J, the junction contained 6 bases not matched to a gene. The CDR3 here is CASSLDRTGGTEAFF. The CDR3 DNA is TGTGCCAGCAGCTTAGATCGGACAGGAGGCACTGAAGCTTTCTTT.

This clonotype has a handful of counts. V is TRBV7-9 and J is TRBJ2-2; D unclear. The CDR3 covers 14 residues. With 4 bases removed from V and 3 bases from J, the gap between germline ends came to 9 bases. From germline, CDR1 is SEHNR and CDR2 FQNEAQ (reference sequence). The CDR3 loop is CASSSWVDTGELFF. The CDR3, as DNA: TGTGCCAGCAGCTCGTGGGTCGACACCGGGGAGCTGTTTTTT.

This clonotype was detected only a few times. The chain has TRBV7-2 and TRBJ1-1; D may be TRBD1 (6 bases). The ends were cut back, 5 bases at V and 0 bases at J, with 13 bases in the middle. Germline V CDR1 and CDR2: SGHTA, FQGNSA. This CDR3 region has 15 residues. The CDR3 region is CASSADSQMNTEAFF. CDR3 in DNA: TGTGCCAGCAGCGCGGACAGCCAAATGAACACTGAAGCTTTCTTT.

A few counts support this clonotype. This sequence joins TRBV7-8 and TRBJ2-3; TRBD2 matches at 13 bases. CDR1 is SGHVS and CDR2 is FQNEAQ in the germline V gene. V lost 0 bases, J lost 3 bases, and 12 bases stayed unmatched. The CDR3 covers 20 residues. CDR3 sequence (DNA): TGTGCCAGCAGCTTAGCGGGACTAGCGGGATTTCTGGGTACGACAGATACGCAGTATTTT. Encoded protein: CASSLAGLAGFLGTTDTQYF.